These 25 T cell receptor beta chains were sequenced from one sample in a study of blood T cell repertoires in COVID-19. Profiled with immunoSEQ multiplex PCR; TCRdb holds only in-frame clones, not every one. The sample consists of about 120,000 clones, 85% of them appearing once. Specimen: peripheral blood. The origin of the receptors is a man older than 75 with acute or convalescent COVID-19.

For the CDR3, the DNA is TGTGCCAGCAGCTCCCAGGGGTCGAATTCTGGGGCCAACGTCCTGACTTTC. Its protein product is CASSSQGSNSGANVLTF. The rearrangement joins TRBV5-8 to TRBJ2-6; D perhaps matches TRBD1 (6 bases). Trimming removed 3 bases from V and 1 base from J, with 14 bases in between. Germline CDR1 is SGHTS and CDR2 is YDEGEE. The CDR3 is 17 amino acids.

The chain employs TRBV7-3 and TRBJ1-1; D gene unclear. The CDR3 consists of 15 residues. Deletions cut 1 base from V and 7 bases from J, with 16 bases between. Germline V gene lookup returns CDR1 SGHTA and CDR2 FQGTGA. CDR3 region: CASSLNAASTREAFF. CDR3 in DNA: TGTGCCAGCAGCTTAAACGCGGCTTCTACTCGTGAAGCTTTCTTT. Complete variable domain (other parts from reference TRBV7-3 and TRBJ1-1): GAGVSQTPSNKVTEKGKYVELRCDPISGHTALYWYRQSLGQGPEFLIYFQGTGAADDSGLPNDRFFAVRPEGSVSTLKIQRTERGDSAVYLCASSLNAASTREAFFGQGTRLTVV.

The V and J genes are TRBV3-1 (or the pseudogene TRBV3-2) and TRBJ2-7; D not certain. Germline loops: CDR1 LGHDT, CDR2 YNNKEL (reference sequence). This CDR3 region has 11 residues. Trimming took off 1 base at V and 6 bases at J, with 4 bases between the two ends. The CDR3, as DNA: TGTGCCAGCAGCCAAGGGAGCGAGCAGTACTTC. It codes for CASSQGSEQYF.

The V and J genes are TRBV18 and TRBJ1-2, with 7 bases identical to TRBD1. This CDR3 is built from 14 residues. Germline V gene lookup returns CDR1 KGHSH and CDR2 LQKENI. Trimming at V came to 2 bases and at J to 3 bases, leaving 3 bases not matched to a gene. CDR3 sequence: CASSPNRGDYGYTF. The CDR3 DNA sequence: TGTGCCAGCTCACCAAACAGGGGAGACTATGGCTACACCTTC.

The CDR3 DNA sequence: TGCGCCAGCACCCAAAACAATGAGCAGTTCTTC. As protein: CASTQNNEQFF. This chain links TRBV5-1 with TRBJ2-1, with unresolved D. V lost 6 bases, J lost 5 bases, and 6 bases lay in between. CDR1 SGHRS and CDR2 YFSETQ come from the germline V gene. This CDR3 spans 11 amino acids.

This chain links TRBV14 with TRBJ1-5, with D possibly TRBD1 on 6 matching bases. V shed 1 base and J shed 6 bases, with 10 bases lying between them. The CDR3 has 14 residues. The V gene's germline CDR1 is SGHDN and CDR2 FVKESK. The CDR3 sequence: CASSQAGVSQPQHF. Written as DNA, the CDR3 is TGTGCCAGCAGCCAAGCAGGGGTGAGTCAGCCCCAGCATTTT.

The chain links TRBV20-1 to TRBJ1-6; a weak D match, TRBD1 (6 bases). Trimming took 4 bases from V and 17 from J, leaving 15 bases between them. Germline CDR1 DFQATT, CDR2 SNEGSKA (reference sequence). The CDR3 runs 11 residues. CDR3 sequence (DNA): TGCAGTGCTATACTGGGGGCTCTGGTCCACTTT. The encoded protein is CSAILGALVHF.

The chain's CDR3 is CASSLGQGRYEQYF. In DNA, the CDR3 is TGTGCCAGCAGCTTGGGACAGGGAAGGTACGAGCAGTACTTC. The J gene is TRBJ2-7, the V gene TRBV5-6, with TRBD1 matching 7 bases. Trimming removed 0 bases from V and 4 bases from J; junction bases left unmatched: 4. The CDR3 length is 14 residues. Germline V CDR1 and CDR2: SGHDT, YYEEEE.

The V gene is TRBV11-2, the J gene TRBJ2-7; 7 positions agree with TRBD1. This CDR3 is built from 15 residues. Germline CDR1 is SGHAT and CDR2 is FQNNGV. V dropped 5 bases and J dropped 7; count of bases not matched to a gene: 14. DNA of the CDR3: TGTGCCAGCAGCATAAACAGGGGCCCCTCAGGAGAGCAGTACTTC. This encodes CASSINRGPSGEQYF.

This chain joins TRBV12-5 and TRBJ2-3, with D possibly TRBD2 on 6 matching bases. The germline V and J ends were trimmed by 3 bases and 0 bases, with 7 bases remaining between them. This CDR3 has 14 amino acids. Looked up from germline, CDR1 is LGHNT and CDR2 is FRNRAP. CDR3 DNA sequence: TGTGCTAGTGGTTTTAGCGGAAGCACAGATACGCAGTATTTT. Its translation: CASGFSGSTDTQYF. Complete variable domain (other parts from reference TRBV12-5 and TRBJ2-3): DARVTQTPRHKVTEMGQEVTMRCQPILGHNTVFWYRQTMMQGLELLAYFRNRAPLDDSGMPKDRFSAEMPDATLATLKIQPSEPRDSAVYFCASGFSGSTDTQYFGPGTRLTVL.

In this sample, this clone turned up many times. This chain links TRBV5-4 with TRBJ1-2, with a possible D match to TRBD1 (6 bases). Germline CDR1 is SGHNT and CDR2 is YYREEE (reference sequence). The V gene lost 2 bases and the J gene lost 8 bases, with 10 bases spanning the gap. The CDR3 is 12 amino acids. The CDR3 region has the DNA TGTGCCAGCAGCTTAGGGGGACTAGGCTACACCTTC. Protein sequence: CASSLGGLGYTF. Filled out from reference TRBV5-4 and TRBJ1-2, the complete variable domain reads ETGVTQSPTHLIKTRGQQVTLRCSSQSGHNTVSWYQQALGQGPQFIFQYYREEENGRGNFPPRFSGLQFPNYSSELNVNALELDDSALYLCASSLGGLGYTFGSGTRLTVV.

This rearrangement joins TRBV5-3 to TRBJ1-4; unclear D gene. TRBV5-3 belongs to the ORF category, with a function that is uncertain. This CDR3 has 17 residues. V lost 4 bases to trimming and J lost 0 bases, with 16 bases between them. The CDR3 coding sequence is TGTGCCAGAAGCCCTAGATACCGTCCGGCAACTAATGAAAAACTGTTTTTT. It yields the protein CARSPRYRPATNEKLFF.

The V gene is TRBV18, the J gene TRBJ2-7; D might be TRBD2 (7 bases). Germline assignment: CDR1 KGHSH and CDR2 LQKENI. The CDR3 sequence is 15 residues long. Trimming left V 0 bases short and J 4 bases short, with 13 bases between. CDR3 DNA: TGTGCCAGCTCACCACCGGGGGGGGCACCTTACGAGCAGTACTTC. It specifies CASSPPGGAPYEQYF. The entire variable domain, with the rest obtained from reference TRBV18 and TRBJ2-7, is as follows: NAGVMQNPRHLVRRRGQEARLRCSPMKGHSHVYWYRQLPEEGLKFMVYLQKENIIDESGMPKERFSAEFPKEGPSILRIQQVVRGDSAAYFCASSPPGGAPYEQYFGPGTRLTVT.

V and J are TRBV29-1 and TRBJ1-5; no clear D. Trimming took 4 bases from V and 0 from J, leaving 19 bases between them. This CDR3 has 17 residues. CDR1 and CDR2 (germline): SQVTM, ANQGSEA. The CDR3 here is CSVVGDGDLYSNQPQHF. The CDR3, as DNA: TGCAGCGTTGTAGGAGACGGGGATTTATATAGCAATCAGCCCCAGCATTTT.

The chain is built from TRBV3-1 (or the pseudogene TRBV3-2) and TRBJ2-7; the D gene is possibly TRBD2 (5 bases). Germline values: CDR1 LGHDT, CDR2 YNNKEL (reference sequence). V was trimmed by 1 base and J by 5 bases, leaving 12 bases between them. The CDR3 runs to 14 residues. The CDR3 spells CASSQGSSPNEQYF. The CDR3 bases are TGTGCCAGCAGCCAAGGATCTAGCCCCAACGAGCAGTACTTC.

The CDR3: CSVELTQYNEQFF. The CDR3 bases are TGCAGCGTTGAGCTCACCCAGTACAATGAGCAGTTCTTC. The chain recombines TRBV29-1 with TRBJ2-1; D is unclear. This CDR3 has 13 amino acids. V was clipped by 3 bases and J by 4 bases, with 10 bases between them. Germline CDR1 and CDR2: SQVTM and ANQGSEA.

Only one count was recorded for this clone. This chain joins TRBV23-1 and TRBJ1-5, with a tentative D call TRBD1 (6 bases). TRBV23-1 is an ORF for which the function is uncertain. The V gene lost 2 bases and the J gene lost 9 bases, with 26 bases spanning the gap. This CDR3 is 18 amino acids long. The CDR3 sequence is CASSQRLPGGRRGGPQHF. CDR3 nucleotides: TGCGCCAGCAGTCAACGCCTCCCCGGGGGGCGTAGGGGGGGGCCCCAGCATTTT.

The V and J genes are TRBV6-5 and TRBJ1-2; 7 bases fit TRBD1. This CDR3 is built from 14 residues. CDR1 and CDR2 (germline): MNHEY, SVGAGI. The V segment lost 6 bases and the J segment 2 bases; nucleotides outside the gene matches: 6. CDR3 bases: TGTGCCAGCAGACCGGGACAGCGAAACTATGGCTACACCTTC. This translates into CASRPGQRNYGYTF.

V usage is TRBV7-2 and J usage is TRBJ2-1; TRBD2 agrees at 10 bases. V shed 5 bases, J shed 9 bases, and the junction held 13 bases outside the gene matches. This CDR3 comprises 16 residues. CDR1 is SGHTA, CDR2 FQGNSA, per germline. DNA for the CDR3: TGTGCCAGCAGCCCCGGGCTAGCGGGAGCGAGAGTTGAGCAGTTCTTC. It translates to CASSPGLAGARVEQFF.

The gene calls are TRBV7-9 and TRBJ2-2, with 9 bases matching TRBD1. The CDR3 totals 18 residues. Germline CDR1 is SEHNR and CDR2 is FQNEAQ (reference sequence). The V and J ends lost 0 bases and 0 bases, in that order; junction bases with no gene match: 5. CDR3 region: CASSLALDRGPNTGELFF. DNA for the CDR3: TGTGCCAGCAGCTTAGCGCTGGACAGGGGCCCGAACACCGGGGAGCTGTTTTTT.

The rearrangement links TRBV7-9 to TRBJ2-5, with a tentative D call TRBD1 (6 bases). Trimming left V 4 bases short and J 2 bases short, with 8 bases between. CDR3 length equals 13 residues. Germline V CDR1 and CDR2: SEHNR, FQNEAQ (reference sequence). CDR3 sequence (DNA): TGTGCCAGCAGCTCGAGGGGGCAAGAGACCCAGTACTTC. Amino acid sequence: CASSSRGQETQYF.

This clone came up a few times. J is TRBJ1-1 and V is TRBV6-2 or TRBV6-3, with D unresolved. The CDR3 runs to 12 residues. Germline CDR1 is MNHEY and CDR2 is SVGEGT. The V end lost 6 bases, the J end lost 4 bases, and 9 bases lay between the germline ends. The CDR3 sequence: CASSSWSTEAFF. In DNA, the CDR3 is TGTGCCAGCAGCTCGTGGAGCACTGAAGCTTTCTTT.

J is TRBJ2-1 and V is TRBV7-8; 7 bases are a match to TRBD1. V was clipped by 4 bases and J by 8 bases; unmatched bases: 11. The CDR3 has 15 amino acids. Germline CDR1 SGHVS, CDR2 FQNEAQ. DNA for the CDR3: TGTGCCAGCAGCTCGGGACAGACCCCTCGGGATGAGCAGTTCTTC. Protein product: CASSSGQTPRDEQFF. Variable domain in full (rest from reference TRBV7-8 and TRBJ2-1): GAGVSQSPRYKVAKRGQDVALRCDPISGHVSLFWYQQALGQGPEFLTYFQNEAQLDKSGLPSDRFFAERPEGSVSTLKIQRTQQEDSAVYLCASSSGQTPRDEQFFGPGTRLTVL.

J is TRBJ2-7 and V is TRBV10-1; 7 nucleotides agree with TRBD2. Germline V gene data show CDR1 as WNHNN and CDR2 as SYGVQD (reference sequence). The CDR3 has 12 residues. V lost 3 bases and J lost 7; bases outside the gene matches: 3. In nucleotides, the CDR3 is TGCGCCAGCAGTGACCCCGGGAGGGAGCAGTACTTC. This translates into CASSDPGREQYF.

The CDR3 nucleotides read TGTGCCAGCAGCAAACGGGACTCACAAGGAAAACTGTTTTTT. Protein: CASSKRDSQGKLFF. The V and J genes are TRBV9 and TRBJ1-4, with D maybe TRBD1 (5 bases). The CDR3 sequence is 14 residues long. V lost 4 bases and J 10 bases, leaving 17 bases between the germline ends. Germline CDR1 and CDR2: SGDLS and YYNGEE.